This T cell receptor beta chain was captured by sequencing in a study of regulatory T cells in long-lasting Graves disease. This sample's time point: newly diagnosed GD, antithyroid drugs for less than 3 months. RNA isolated from PBMCs was used to make the TCR library. Many counts were recorded for this clonotype. The CDR3 totals 15 residues. Germline CDR1 SGHRS, CDR2 YFSETQ. V dropped 4 bases and J dropped 9; count of bases not matched to a gene: 7. For TCR beta, libraries came from iRepertoire HTBI primers and Arm-PCR of CDR3 regions. TCRdb reprocessed the multiplex PCR reads via MiXCR and lists one record per CDR3 protein. The sample yields roughly 420,000 distinct CDR3 sequences, 12% to 15% seen once. The sample also formed part of further work on T cells in Graves' hyperthyroidism and ophthalmopathy. That work contributes: Uncontrolled infection, other autoimmune disease, pregnancy or lactation disqualified patients from enrolment. Also found in blood were most expanded thyroid clonotypes above 0.001.

The rearrangement links TRBV5-1 to TRBJ2-1; 13 positions agree with TRBD2. Specimen: peripheral blood mononuclear cells (PBMCs), collected at new diagnosis, from a patient treated with antithyroid drugs. This receptor was identified in a woman in her fifties or sixties with Graves disease. The CDR3 loop is CASSPGLAGESEQFF. The CDR3 DNA reads TGCGCCAGCAGCCCCGGACTAGCGGGAGAGAGTGAGCAGTTCTTC.